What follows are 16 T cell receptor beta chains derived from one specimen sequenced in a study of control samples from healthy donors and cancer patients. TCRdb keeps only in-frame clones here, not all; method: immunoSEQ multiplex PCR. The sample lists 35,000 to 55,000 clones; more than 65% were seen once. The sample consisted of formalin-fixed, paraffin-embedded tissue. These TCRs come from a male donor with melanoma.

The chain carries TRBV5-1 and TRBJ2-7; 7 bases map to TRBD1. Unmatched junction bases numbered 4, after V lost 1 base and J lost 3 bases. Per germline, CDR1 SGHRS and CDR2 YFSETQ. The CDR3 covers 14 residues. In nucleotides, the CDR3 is TGCGCCAGCAGCTTGCAGGGGGACCTCTACGAGCAGTACTTC. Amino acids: CASSLQGDLYEQYF. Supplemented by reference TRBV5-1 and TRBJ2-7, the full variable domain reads KAGVTQTPRYLIKTRGQQVTLSCSPISGHRSVSWYQQTPGQGLQFLFEYFSETQRNKGNFPGRFSGRQFSNSRSEMNVSTLELGDSALYLCASSLQGDLYEQYFGPGTRLTVT.

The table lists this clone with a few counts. CDR3 protein: CASSGAGVEETQYF. For the CDR3, the DNA is TGTGCCAGTAGTGGGGCTGGAGTTGAGGAGACCCAGTACTTC. The chain links TRBV19 to TRBJ2-5; TRBD1 might be the D (5 bases). There are 14 residues in the CDR3. V lost 5 bases and J lost 5, with 15 bases in between. CDR1 is LNHDA, CDR2 SQIVND, per germline (reference sequence).

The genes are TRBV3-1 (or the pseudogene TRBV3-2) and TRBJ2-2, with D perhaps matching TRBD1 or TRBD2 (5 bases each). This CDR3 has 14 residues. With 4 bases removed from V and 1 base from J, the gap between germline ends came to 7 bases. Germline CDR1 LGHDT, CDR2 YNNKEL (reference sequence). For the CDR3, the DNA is TGTGCCAGCAGCCGGGACGGGAACACCGGGGAGCTGTTTTTT. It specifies CASSRDGNTGELFF.

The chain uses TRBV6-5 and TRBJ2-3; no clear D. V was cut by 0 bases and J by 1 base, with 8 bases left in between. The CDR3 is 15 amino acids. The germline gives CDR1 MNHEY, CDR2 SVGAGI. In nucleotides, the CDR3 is TGTGCCAGCAGTTACTCGCGTGGGGGCACAGATACGCAGTATTTT. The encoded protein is CASSYSRGGTDTQYF.

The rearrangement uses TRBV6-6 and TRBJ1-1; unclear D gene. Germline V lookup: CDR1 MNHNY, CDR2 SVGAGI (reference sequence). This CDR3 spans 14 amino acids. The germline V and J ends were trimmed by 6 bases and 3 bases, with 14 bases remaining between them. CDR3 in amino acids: CASRSPVRDTEAFF. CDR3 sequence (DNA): TGTGCCAGCAGGTCCCCGGTAAGGGACACTGAAGCTTTCTTT.

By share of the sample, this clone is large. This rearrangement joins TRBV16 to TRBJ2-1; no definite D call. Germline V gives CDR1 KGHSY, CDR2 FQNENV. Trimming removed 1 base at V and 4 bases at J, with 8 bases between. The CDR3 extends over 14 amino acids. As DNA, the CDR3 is TGTGCCAGCAGCCAATTTAGGGCATACAATGAGCAGTTCTTC. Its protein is CASSQFRAYNEQFF.

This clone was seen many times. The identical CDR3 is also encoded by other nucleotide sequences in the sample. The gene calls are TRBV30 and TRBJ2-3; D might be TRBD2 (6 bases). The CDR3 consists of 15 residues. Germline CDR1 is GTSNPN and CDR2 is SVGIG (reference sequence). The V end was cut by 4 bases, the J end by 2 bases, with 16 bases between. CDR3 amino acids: CAWTTGTPITDTQYF. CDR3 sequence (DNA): TGTGCCTGGACCACCGGGACTCCCATCACAGATACGCAGTATTTT.

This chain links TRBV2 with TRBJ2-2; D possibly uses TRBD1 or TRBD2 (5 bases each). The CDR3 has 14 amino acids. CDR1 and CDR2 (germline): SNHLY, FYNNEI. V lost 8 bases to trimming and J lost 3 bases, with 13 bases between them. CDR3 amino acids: CASRGSGYTGELFF. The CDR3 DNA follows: TGTGCCAGCCGGGGCTCCGGTTACACCGGGGAGCTGTTTTTT.

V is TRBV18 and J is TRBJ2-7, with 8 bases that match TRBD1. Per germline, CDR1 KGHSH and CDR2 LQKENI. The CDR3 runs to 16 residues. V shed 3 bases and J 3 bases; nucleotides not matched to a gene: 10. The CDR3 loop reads CASSPQGAGGSYEQYF. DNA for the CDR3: TGTGCCAGCTCACCTCAGGGGGCAGGGGGGAGCTACGAGCAGTACTTC.

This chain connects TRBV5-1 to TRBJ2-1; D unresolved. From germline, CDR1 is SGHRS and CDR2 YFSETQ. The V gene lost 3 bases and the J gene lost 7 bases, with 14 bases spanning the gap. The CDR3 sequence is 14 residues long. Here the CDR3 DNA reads TGCGCCAGCAGCTCGATAAGGCGTCAGAATGAGCAGTTCTTC. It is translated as CASSSIRRQNEQFF. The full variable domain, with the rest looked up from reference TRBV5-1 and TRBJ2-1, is KAGVTQTPRYLIKTRGQQVTLSCSPISGHRSVSWYQQTPGQGLQFLFEYFSETQRNKGNFPGRFSGRQFSNSRSEMNVSTLELGDSALYLCASSSIRRQNEQFFGPGTRLTVL.

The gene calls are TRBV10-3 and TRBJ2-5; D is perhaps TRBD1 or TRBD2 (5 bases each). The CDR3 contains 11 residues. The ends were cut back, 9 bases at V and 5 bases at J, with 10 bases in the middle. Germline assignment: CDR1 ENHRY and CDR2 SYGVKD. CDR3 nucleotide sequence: TGTGCCATGGGACCGCCGGAGACCCAGTACTTC. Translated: CAMGPPETQYF.

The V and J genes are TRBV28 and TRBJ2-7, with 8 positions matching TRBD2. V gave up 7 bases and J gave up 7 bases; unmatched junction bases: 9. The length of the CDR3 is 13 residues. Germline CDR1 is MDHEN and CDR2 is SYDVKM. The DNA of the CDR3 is TGTGCCAGCAACCTAGGGACTAGTGGTGAGCAGTACTTC. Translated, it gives CASNLGTSGEQYF.

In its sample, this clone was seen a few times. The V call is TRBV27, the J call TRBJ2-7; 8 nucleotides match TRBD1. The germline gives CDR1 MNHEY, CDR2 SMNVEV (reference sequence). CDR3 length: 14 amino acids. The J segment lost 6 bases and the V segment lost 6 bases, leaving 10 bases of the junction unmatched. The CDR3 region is CASRPTQGAGEQYF. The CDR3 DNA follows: TGTGCCAGCAGACCGACGCAGGGGGCGGGCGAGCAGTACTTC.

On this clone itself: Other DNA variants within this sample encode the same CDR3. CDR3 DNA: TGTGCCAGCAGCTTAAGTCTGGGGGAGACCCAGTACTTC. Translation: CASSLSLGETQYF. This chain connects TRBV7-3 to TRBJ2-5; D gene unclear. Germline CDR1 and CDR2: SGHTA and FQGTGA. V shed 1 base and J shed 5 bases, with 8 bases lying between them. CDR3 length: 13 residues.

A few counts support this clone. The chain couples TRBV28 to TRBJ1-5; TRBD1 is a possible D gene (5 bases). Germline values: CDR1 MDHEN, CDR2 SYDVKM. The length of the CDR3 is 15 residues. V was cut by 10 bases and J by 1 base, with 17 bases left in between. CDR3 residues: CATAWLGESNQPQHF. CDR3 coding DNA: TGTGCCACCGCCTGGTTGGGGGAAAGCAATCAGCCCCAGCATTTT.

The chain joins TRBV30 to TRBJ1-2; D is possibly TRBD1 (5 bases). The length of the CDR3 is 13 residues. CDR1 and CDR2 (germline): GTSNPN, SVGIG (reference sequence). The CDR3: CAHSGRFNYGYTF. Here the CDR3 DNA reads TGTGCACATTCGGGGCGCTTTAACTATGGCTACACCTTC.